The entry that follows covers one TCR beta chain sequence. This entry is derived from a study of blood T cell repertoires in COVID-19. Only in-frame clones appear in the TCRdb table, and some are missing; sequencing was by immunoSEQ multiplex PCR. The sample yields 150,000 to 170,000 clones, approximately 81% seen once. V lost 3 bases, J lost 7 bases, and 16 bases lay in between. CDR3 length equals 15 residues. The germline CDR1 and CDR2 sequences are SGHTA and FQGNSA. The TCR comes from a woman aged 55-70 years with COVID-19, enrolled during active disease. The rearrangement links TRBV7-2 to TRBJ1-5; D is perhaps TRBD1 (5 bases). Sequencing was done on a sample of peripheral blood. The CDR3 DNA sequence: TGTGCCAGCAGCTTGGCGCGGCAGGGAAGCCAGCCCCAGCATTTT. Amino acids: CASSLARQGSQPQHF.